Listed here are 14 T cell receptor beta chains from one sample, sequenced in a study of blood T cell repertoires in COVID-19. Assay used: immunoSEQ multiplex PCR; TCRdb lists only in-frame clones, some missing. The table has 180,000 or so clones, roughly 87% seen once. The sequenced sample was PBMCs or T cells enriched from blood (not recorded which). The receptors derive from a human donor with acute COVID-19. The donor label of this sample is uncertain.

CDR3 residues: CASSAGTARGNNEQFF. CDR3 sequence (DNA): TGTGCCAGCAGCGCCGGGACTGCGAGAGGGAACAATGAGCAGTTCTTC. The chain carries TRBV7-8 and TRBJ2-1, with D tentatively TRBD2 (6 bases). The CDR3 extends over 16 amino acids. From germline, CDR1 is SGHVS and CDR2 FQNEAQ. Trimming removed 5 bases at V and 5 bases at J, with 19 bases between. The full variable domain, its missing parts supplied by reference TRBV7-8 and TRBJ2-1, is GAGVSQSPRYKVAKRGQDVALRCDPISGHVSLFWYQQALGQGPEFLTYFQNEAQLDKSGLPSDRFFAERPEGSVSTLKIQRTQQEDSAVYLCASSAGTARGNNEQFFGPGTRLTVL.

This clone was seen just once. The chain combines TRBV4-2 with TRBJ2-7; a possible D gene is TRBD2 (5 bases). Trimming shortened V by 0 bases and J by 3 bases, and 18 bases separated the two germline ends. The germline gives CDR1 LGHNA, CDR2 YNFKEQ. This CDR3 is 17 amino acids long. The CDR3 nucleotides read TGTGCCAGCAGCCAAGATCGGGAAGGACCCAGGAGCTACGAGCAGTACTTC. As protein: CASSQDREGPRSYEQYF.

This clone is a singleton in its sample. V is TRBV15 and J is TRBJ1-3; D ambiguous. Trimming removed 0 bases from V and 0 bases from J, with 9 bases in between. This CDR3 is 16 amino acids long. The V gene's germline CDR1 is LNHNV and CDR2 YYDKDF (reference sequence). The DNA for the CDR3 is TGTGCCACCAGCAGAGAGGTGGCAGGCTCTGGAAACACCATATATTTT. Protein product: CATSREVAGSGNTIYF.

V gene TRBV19 combines with J gene TRBJ1-2; D unresolved. Per the germline V gene, CDR1 is LNHDA and CDR2 is SQIVND (reference sequence). The V end was cut by 5 bases, the J end by 0 bases, with 4 bases between. This CDR3 spans 12 amino acids. The CDR3 here is CASSPANYGYTF. DNA of the CDR3: TGTGCCAGTAGTCCAGCTAACTATGGCTACACCTTC.

The rearrangement uses TRBV5-6 and TRBJ2-5; tentative D call: TRBD1 (6 bases). The CDR3 contains 15 residues. Germline V CDR1 and CDR2: SGHDT, YYEEEE. Between the trimmed V and J ends, which lost 4 bases and 5 bases, there was a span of 18 bases. The CDR3 DNA sequence: TGTGCCAGCAGCCTCTTGGCAGGGGCCGAGGAGACCCAGTACTTC. It encodes CASSLLAGAEETQYF.

There are a few counts of this clone. This sequence joins TRBV27 and TRBJ2-3; TRBD2 might be the D (5 bases). V lost 4 bases and J 0 bases, leaving 8 bases between the germline ends. The CDR3 is 14 residues long. The germline V gene has CDR1 MNHEY and CDR2 SMNVEV (reference sequence). CDR3 in DNA: TGTGCCAGCAGTTCCGGACTGAGCACAGATACGCAGTATTTT. Encoded protein: CASSSGLSTDTQYF.

The chain recombines TRBV6-4 with TRBJ2-3; maybe TRBD1 (5 bases). There are 16 residues in the CDR3. Germline-derived CDR1 and CDR2 are MRHNA and SNTAGT. With 3 bases removed from V and 4 bases from J, the gap between germline ends came to 17 bases. CDR3 in amino acids: CASSDSALTGADTQYF. CDR3 nucleotides: TGTGCCAGCAGTGATTCTGCCCTTACAGGTGCAGATACGCAGTATTTT.

The CDR3 sequence: CSASDREAFF. CDR3 nucleotide sequence: TGCAGTGCTAGCGACAGGGAAGCTTTCTTT. The chain has TRBV20-1 and TRBJ1-1; D possibly corresponds to TRBD1 (6 bases). Germline CDR1 reads DFQATT; CDR2 reads SNEGSKA (reference sequence). The CDR3 covers 10 residues. Trimming stripped 3 bases from V and 8 bases from J, with 7 bases between.

The chain is built from TRBV29-1 and TRBJ2-6; D unclear. The V gene's germline CDR1 is SQVTM and CDR2 ANQGSEA. The CDR3 loop spans 12 amino acids. The V and J ends lost 5 bases and 12 bases respectively, with 14 bases between them. CDR3 sequence (DNA): TGCAGCGTTATCAGTAGGAGTTCCGTCCTGACTTTC. It yields the protein CSVISRSSVLTF.

This chain links TRBV5-1 with TRBJ2-3; TRBD1 is a possible D gene (6 bases). The CDR3 is made up of 15 amino acids. Deletions cut 0 bases from V and 4 bases from J, with 12 bases between. Germline CDR1 SGHRS, CDR2 YFSETQ. The CDR3 loop is CASSLEARGPDTQYF. CDR3 DNA: TGCGCCAGCAGCTTGGAGGCCAGGGGTCCAGATACGCAGTATTTT.

This chain uses TRBV5-4 with TRBJ1-2; D unresolved. CDR3 length: 13 residues. Trimming pared 2 bases from V and 6 bases from J, leaving 11 bases between. Germline CDR1 reads SGHNT; CDR2 reads YYREEE (reference sequence). The CDR3 DNA sequence: TGTGCCAGCAGCTTAGCTCCGCGGGATGGCTACACCTTC. Its translation: CASSLAPRDGYTF.

V usage is TRBV2 and J usage is TRBJ2-7; tentative D call: TRBD1 (6 bases). Germline loops: CDR1 SNHLY, CDR2 FYNNEI. This CDR3 has 11 amino acids. Trimming shortened V by 6 bases and J by 8 bases, and 11 bases separated the two germline ends. In nucleotides, the CDR3 is TGTGCCAGCAGCGAGACAGGACAGCAGTACTTC. As protein: CASSETGQQYF.

CDR3 sequence: CASSIQGSDTEAFF. CDR3 nucleotides: TGTGCCAGCAGCATACAGGGTAGTGATACTGAAGCTTTCTTT. This chain uses TRBV5-4 with TRBJ1-1; possible D gene TRBD1, 6 bases. CDR1 is SGHNT, CDR2 YYREEE, per germline (reference sequence). CDR3 length: 14 amino acids. V lost 4 bases to trimming and J lost 5 bases, with 15 bases between them.

This chain joins TRBV6-5 and TRBJ1-1, with TRBD1 matching over 7 bases. V shed 6 bases and J 0 bases; nucleotides not matched to a gene: 4. The germline V gene encodes CDR1 MNHEY and CDR2 SVGAGI. The CDR3 extends over 14 amino acids. This chain's CDR3 is CASSRGQMNTEAFF. DNA of the CDR3: TGTGCCAGCAGCCGGGGACAGATGAACACTGAAGCTTTCTTT.